This T cell receptor (beta chain) came from a study of OX40 agonist ivuxolimab in advanced cancers. Context from the whole study: Ivuxolimab was a fully human IgG2 agonistic monoclonal antibody targeting the costimulatory receptor OX40 (CD134). Intravenous ivuxolimab was administered to patients every 2 weeks at six dose levels: 0.01, 0.1, 0.3, 1.5, 3 and 10 mg/kg. Of the approximately 50 dose-escalation patients, hepatocellular carcinoma was present in roughly 19, melanoma in approximately 15, renal cell carcinoma in 9 and head and neck cancer in 9. In the dose-escalation cohort, roughly 82% of patients were male, and the mean age was roughly 60 years with a range of roughly 23 to 79. Prior anti-PD-1, anti-PD-L1 or anti-CTLA-4 therapy was permitted, and checkpoint inhibitors had been received by less than 45% of dose-escalation patients. Partial responses occurred in three dose-escalation patients, of whom one had hepatocellular carcinoma and two had cutaneous melanoma. Peripheral TCRbeta sequencing aimed to test whether ivuxolimab altered TCR sequence diversity and caused clonal T-cell expansion. The paper covers the monotherapy dose-escalation part of the phase I ivuxolimab trial, which included N ≈ 52 patients. Overall results and qualifications from the work: After ivuxolimab, more expanded clones were found on average in CD8+ T cells than in CD4+ T cells. The antigen specificity of the clonally expanded peripheral T cells was not determined. Partial responders in the 0.1-3.0 mg/kg groups had among the lowest normalized peripheral clonal expansion, especially among CD8+ T cells. Low levels of normalized T-cell clonal expansion were also seen in some patients who did not respond. Clonal expansion of both CD4+ and CD8+ blood T cells was observed from baseline to week 6 at doses 0.1 to 3.0 mg/kg.

To sequence the TCRbeta CDR3 region, genomic DNA was isolated from the sorted cells. TCRbeta CDR3 regions were sequenced using the immunoSEQ Assay. What TCRdb holds here is the immuneACCESS table cut down to in-frame rearrangements. Part of the clones is not present; checked against another copy, under half of the missing clones reflect an unresolved V gene, and the others are unexplained. The sample has under 50,000 clones on record, 70% to 90% of them singletons. The biggest ten clones account for less than 60% of the sample. Compared with germline, V lacks 3 bases and J lacks 3 bases; bases without a gene match: 10. CDR1 and CDR2, per the germline V gene (reference sequence), are GTSNPN and SVGIG. CDR3 length: 15 amino acids, cysteine to phenylalanine. Only the CDR3 DNA stays, 45 bases, in frame from base 1. Patients with autoimmune disease history or receiving systemic immunosuppression were excluded from the trial. Peripheral blood for TCR sequencing was collected from all dose cohorts at baseline, on cycle 4 day 1, and on cycle 7 day 1. The samples were drawn from a first-in-human, open-label, multicenter phase I dose-escalation trial of ivuxolimab. Adults with locally advanced or metastatic melanoma, renal cell carcinoma, hepatocellular carcinoma or head and neck squamous cell carcinoma were enrolled in the trial. Before TCR sequencing, CD4+ T cells and CD8+ T cells were sorted from peripheral blood as separate populations.

On this clone: Its antigen target is currently unknown. Per-nucleotide qualities are absent, and no much larger clonotype sits a single base away.

Recombination linked TRBV30 to TRBJ2-7; 8 nucleotides in the junction match TRBD1. The source of this sequence is an adult with an advanced solid tumor such as melanoma, head and neck, liver or kidney cancer. The sequenced sample was CD4+ or CD8+ T cells sorted from blood, obtained in a trial of the OX40 agonist ivuxolimab. Here is the DNA: TGTGCCTGGAGCGTCGGGACAGGAGAACACTACGAGCAGTACTTC. It encodes CAWSVGTGEHYEQYF.